This TCR beta chain originates from a study of control samples from healthy donors and cancer patients. The CDR3 has 14 amino acids. CDR1 and CDR2 (germline): KGHDR, SFDVKD. Trimming cost V 4 bases and J 1 base; bases outside gene matches: 0. Sequencing used immunoSEQ multiplex PCR; TCRdb keeps in-frame clones, though not all of them. This table has under 60,000 clones, more than 85% appearing once. The rearrangement uses TRBV24-1 and TRBJ2-3, with 8 bases lining up with TRBD1. The TCR originated in a woman between 45 and 65 years old with head and neck cancer. Sample: PBMCs. The CDR3 is CATSEQGGTDTQYF. CDR3 nucleotide sequence: TGTGCCACCAGTGAACAGGGGGGCACAGATACGCAGTATTTT.